This TCR beta chain was documented in a study of beta chain features in type 1 diabetes. Whole-study results and caveats: Type 1 diabetes patients had fewer VDJ junction insertions and more deletions.

Of the isolated RNA, all was reverse transcribed, and so the sequenced material was expressed TCRB transcripts. Samples of naive, central memory and regulatory T cells yielded a mean of about 3.5 million reads. Some clones are missing from TCRdb's copy, which holds only in-frame ones; the method was immunoSEQ multiplex PCR. The sample contains about 290,000 clones, under 8.5% of which appear only once. Sorting that relied on CD45RO/CCR7/CD25/CD127/CD95/CD27 yielded CD4+ naive, central memory, regulatory and stem cell-like memory cells. Worth noting for this clone: Its antigen remains unidentified.

Sequenced: central memory CD4+ T cells from blood. This TCR was recovered from a woman aged 18-29 years in good health.

The DNA of the CDR3 is TGTGCCAGCAGCTTAGGCGCAGGGACTAATTCACCCCTCCACTTT. Amino acids: CASSLGAGTNSPLHF. The J gene is TRBJ1-6, the V gene TRBV7-6, with TRBD1 as a possible D gene (5 bases). Deletions cut 1 base from V and 6 bases from J, with 10 bases between. CDR1 is SGHVS, CDR2 FNYEAQ, per germline. The CDR3 consists of 15 residues. The full variable domain, in which reference TRBV7-6 and TRBJ1-6 provide the parts outside the CDR3, is GAGVSQSPRYKVTKRGQDVALRCDPISGHVSLYWYRQALGQGPEFLTYFNYEAQQDKSGLPNDRFSAERPEGSISTLTIQRTEQRDSAMYRCASSLGAGTNSPLHFGNGTRLTVT.